The rows below give T cell receptor beta chains drawn from one sample of a study of blood T cells in healthy people across ages. Using its own MiXCR run on the 5' RACE reads, TCRdb lists one record per CDR3 protein. Here the sample spans about 800,000 distinct CDR3 sequences, roughly 60% being singletons. Sequencing was done on a sample of blood. The source is a man in his thirties or forties in good health. CDR3s include the opening cysteine and the closing phenylalanine or tryptophan. D genes are given only for firm matches. Clone size is shown for a subset of rows, as once, few, many or a class of expanded clone.

>11|TRBV25-1|-|TRBJ1-2|-
TGTGCCAGCGGAGAGCGCCATGGCTACACCTTC
CASGERHGYTF
>16|TRBV27|-|TRBJ2-2|TRBD1
TGTGCCAGCACCACGACAGGGCGAAGGGACACCGGGGAGCTGTTTTTT
CASTTTGRRDTGELFF
>11|TRBV6-2/TRBV6-3|few|TRBJ2-1|-
TGTGCCAGCGGGGCGGTTTCTGAGCAGTTCTTC
CASGAVSEQFF
>16|TRBV5-6|few|TRBJ2-5|TRBD2
TGTGCCAGCAGCTCAACTAGCGGGGCCTCCCGGGAGACCCAGTACTTC
CASSSTSGASRETQYF
>15|TRBV7-8|few|TRBJ2-1|-
TGTGCCAGCAGCTTAGTACGCTGGGGGGACAATGAGCAGTTCTTC
CASSLVRWGDNEQFF
>13|TRBV2|-|TRBJ2-1|-
TGTGCCAGCAGTATGGGGTCGGGGACGCATGGGTTCTTC
CASSMGSGTHGFF
>13|TRBV6-5|-|TRBJ2-1|-
TGTGCCAGCGCGTCGCCCAACTACAATGAGCAGTTCTTC
CASASPNYNEQFF
>16|TRBV7-2|few|TRBJ2-7|TRBD1
TGTGCCAGCAGCAAGAACTCTCCAGGGACAGGGGACGAGCAGTACTTC
CASSKNSPGTGDEQYF
>15|TRBV3-1|-|TRBJ2-7|TRBD2
TGTGCCAGCAGCCGGACGGGGGGGCCCAACTACGAGCAGTACTTC
CASSRTGGPNYEQYF
>14|TRBV7-8|-|TRBJ1-6|-
TGTGCCAGCAGCTTACTAACAGGGAATTCACCCCTCCACTTT
CASSLLTGNSPLHF
>17|TRBV29-1|-|TRBJ2-7|TRBD1
TGCAGCGTTGAAACCCGAGTCAGGACAGGGAGTTTCTACGAGCAGTACTTC
CSVETRVRTGSFYEQYF
>13|TRBV6-2/TRBV6-3|-|TRBJ2-7|-
TGTGCCAGCAAAACAGCCGGGGTCTCCGAGCAGTACTTC
CASKTAGVSEQYF
>15|TRBV3-1|-|TRBJ2-7|-
TGTGCCAGCAGCCCCAACCCGCAGGGGACGTACGAGCAGTACTTC
CASSPNPQGTYEQYF
>13|TRBV6-5|-|TRBJ2-5|-
TGTGCCACCAGCGCGGACAGATACAATGAGCAGTACTTC
CATSADRYNEQYF
>14|TRBV2|-|TRBJ2-3|-
TGTGCCAGCAGTGAGGCGGTCCCCACAGATACGCAGTATTTT
CASSEAVPTDTQYF
>15|TRBV11-2|-|TRBJ1-6|-
TGTGCCAGCACTGAATCGATGGGGTTGGGTTCACCCCTCCACTTT
CASTESMGLGSPLHF
>15|TRBV11-2|-|TRBJ2-5|-
TGTGCCAGCAGCTTAGATCTGGGGGGCGTGGAGACCCAGTACTTC
CASSLDLGGVETQYF
>11|TRBV5-1|-|TRBJ2-3|TRBD1
TGCGCCAGCGAACAGGGGGATACGCAGTATTTT
CASEQGDTQYF
>14|TRBV20-1|-|TRBJ2-3|-
TGCAGTGCTAGAGATCAAGGGTACACAGATACGCAGTATTTT
CSARDQGYTDTQYF
>12|TRBV28|many|TRBJ2-7|-
TGTGCCAGCAGCGGGAGCTCCTACGAGCAGTACTTC
CASSGSSYEQYF
>13|TRBV4-1|-|TRBJ2-7|-
TGCGCCAGCAGCCAAGGTTTGTTAGACAAACAGTACTTC
CASSQGLLDKQYF
>14|TRBV29-1|many|TRBJ2-1|TRBD2
TGCAGCGCCCGGACTAGCGGGAGTTACAATGAGCAGTTCTTC
CSARTSGSYNEQFF
>14|TRBV30|-|TRBJ2-3|-
TGTGCCTGGAGTGTACGGGGGACAGTAGATACGCAGTATTTT
CAWSVRGTVDTQYF
>14|TRBV12-3/TRBV12-4|-|TRBJ2-1|-
TGTGCCAGCAGTTTTTCTGTAGGTTACGATGAGCAGTTCTTC
CASSFSVGYDEQFF
>15|TRBV5-1|-|TRBJ2-5|-
TGCGCCAGCAGCTTGAATTTCGGGGACCTAGAGACCCAGTACTTC
CASSLNFGDLETQYF
>14|TRBV28|-|TRBJ1-2|TRBD1
TGTGCCAGCAGCCCCTCGGGACAGTTTTATGGCTACACCTTC
CASSPSGQFYGYTF
>15|TRBV12-3/TRBV12-4|-|TRBJ2-1|-
TGTGCCAGCAGTTTAAATCCGCAGGGGCTGAGTGAGCAGTTCTTC
CASSLNPQGLSEQFF
>13|TRBV6-1|few|TRBJ1-2|-
TGTGCCAGCAGTGATAACAGACTCTATGGCTACACCTTC
CASSDNRLYGYTF